The T cell receptor beta chain described here comes from a study of T cell repertoires in cytomegalovirus infection. On this clonotype: Antigen specificity is unknown.

TCRdb called the reads again in MiXCR, with one record for every CDR3 protein. This sample has hundreds of thousands of distinct CDR3 sequences, with approximately 30% found just once. Germline V gene data show CDR1 as SNHLY and CDR2 as FYNNEI. The V end was cut by 11 bases, the J end by 8 bases, with 15 bases between. The CDR3 consists of 11 residues. J is TRBJ1-2 and V is TRBV2, with a weak D call TRBD1 (6 bases). Here the sequenced sample was cultured CD8+ T cells from PBMCs, taken from culture after CMV antigen stimulation. The source is a human donor in good health (CMV status not recorded). Some clones in this sample may be carry-over from other donors' samples. The chain's CDR3 is CADVGALGYTF. DNA of the CDR3: TGTGCCGACGTGGGGGCGCTGGGCTACACCTTC.